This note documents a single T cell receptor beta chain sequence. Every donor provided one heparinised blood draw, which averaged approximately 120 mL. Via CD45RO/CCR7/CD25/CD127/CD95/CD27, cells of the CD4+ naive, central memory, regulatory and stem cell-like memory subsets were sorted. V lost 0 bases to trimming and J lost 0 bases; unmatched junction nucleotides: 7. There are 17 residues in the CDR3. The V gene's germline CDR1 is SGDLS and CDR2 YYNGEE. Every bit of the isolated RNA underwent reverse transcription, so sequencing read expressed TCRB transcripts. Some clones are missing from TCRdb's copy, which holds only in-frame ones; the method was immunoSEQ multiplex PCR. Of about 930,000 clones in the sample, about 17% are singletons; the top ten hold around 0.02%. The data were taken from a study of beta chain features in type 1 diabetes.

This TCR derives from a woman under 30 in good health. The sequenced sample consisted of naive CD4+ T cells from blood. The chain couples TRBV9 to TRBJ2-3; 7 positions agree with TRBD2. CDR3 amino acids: CASSVDPRLASTDTQYF. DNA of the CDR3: TGTGCCAGCAGCGTAGATCCGCGACTAGCTAGCACAGATACGCAGTATTTT.